The clone carrying this T cell receptor (beta chain) was seen once. The antigen is unknown. The record originates from a study of CD8+ T cells in alopecia areata. Study as a whole: Scoring of treated patients' severity used the percentage of affected scalp area.

Noted treatment: oral pan-JAK inhibitor, 5-10 mg twice daily. Peripheral blood samples and lesional scalp punch biopsies were obtained from alopecia areata patients. General study findings and limits: Compared with normal scalp, lesional scalp had higher clonality and more expanded CD8+ clones.

TCR sequencing used cDNA made by reverse transcription of extracted RNA. Produced via immunoSEQ multiplex PCR; TCRdb's table is partial and in-frame only. The repertoire has about 190,000 clones, around 56% of them found once; the top ten carry approximately 0.69%. CDR1 MDHEN and CDR2 SYDVKM come from the germline V gene. CDR3 length: 14 residues. The ends were cut back, 4 bases at V and 6 bases at J, with 15 bases in the middle. Sequencing used CD4+ T cells sorted from blood, obtained at week 4, from a patient treated with tofacitinib. This sequence originates from a human donor with alopecia areata. The chain employs TRBV28 and TRBJ2-5; TRBD2 might be the D (5 bases). CDR3 sequence: CASSSTREVQTQYF. As DNA, the CDR3 is TGTGCCAGCAGTTCCACTAGAGAGGTACAGACCCAGTACTTC.